This T cell receptor beta chain stems from a study of cytomegalovirus exposure and HLA in healthy donors. CDR1 and CDR2 from the germline V gene are SGHRS and YFSETQ. There are 16 residues in the CDR3. V lost 2 bases, J lost 0 bases, and 6 bases stayed unmatched. The protocol was immunoSEQ multiplex PCR, while the TCRdb copy is restricted to in-frame clones and leaves out a portion. The data contain about 150,000 clones, 94% of them singletons. The sample taken for sequencing was PBMCs. The genes are TRBV5-1 and TRBJ2-7, with 9 positions matching TRBD1. The sequence came from a man aged 18 to 30 in good health and CMV-seropositive. CDR3 sequence (DNA): TGCGCCAGCAGCTTTGCCGACAGGGGGTTCTCCTACGAGCAGTACTTC. Residues: CASSFADRGFSYEQYF.